This TCR beta chain was identified in a study of blood T cell repertoires in COVID-19. Study summary: Spain, Italy and the United States supplied samples that represented acute and convalescent COVID-19.

As processed by the authors: Amplification of reference gene primers provided the estimated nucleated cell counts. Some clones are missing from TCRdb's copy, which holds only in-frame ones; the method was immunoSEQ multiplex PCR. V and J calls and clone size are copied from that table; D and trimming were computed from the DNA. This table holds approximately 110,000 clones, 70% to 90% found once. The CDR3 is made up of 14 amino acids. The ends lost 8 bases at V and 4 bases at J; junction bases unmatched: 7. CDR1 is SNHLY, CDR2 FYNNEI, per germline. The source of this sequence is a human donor in a cohort sampled during active COVID-19. V is TRBV2 and J is TRBJ1-3; 8 bases line up with TRBD1. Input material: peripheral blood. In DNA form, the CDR3 reads TGTGCCAGCCAGCAGGGGGCTTTCGGAAACACCATATATTTT. Translation gives CASQQGAFGNTIYF.